This T cell receptor beta chain was observed in a study of blood T cell dynamics during melanoma immunotherapy. About the research overall: Patients with metastatic melanoma got pembrolizumab or nivolumab-ipilimumab as first-line care.

Time point of the sample: pre-treatment baseline. The CDR3 is 14 residues long. V shed 5 bases and J shed 1 base, with 11 bases lying between them. Germline V gene sequence: CDR1 LGHNA, CDR2 YNFKEQ. A fixed DNA input of 300 to 350 ng was used per bulk PBMC sample. Libraries were prepared by immunoSEQ multiplex PCR; TCRdb keeps only in-frame clonotypes and omits some of them. The table lists 4,000 to 5,000 clones, roughly 86% of them singletons. The V call is TRBV4-2, the J call TRBJ1-2; D gene unclear. The receptor comes from a human donor with melanoma. The sample consisted of blood, taken from a patient treated with checkpoint blockade. The CDR3 DNA reads as TGTGCCAGCAGCTTAACGATCTTTAACTATGGCTACACCTTC. Protein product: CASSLTIFNYGYTF.